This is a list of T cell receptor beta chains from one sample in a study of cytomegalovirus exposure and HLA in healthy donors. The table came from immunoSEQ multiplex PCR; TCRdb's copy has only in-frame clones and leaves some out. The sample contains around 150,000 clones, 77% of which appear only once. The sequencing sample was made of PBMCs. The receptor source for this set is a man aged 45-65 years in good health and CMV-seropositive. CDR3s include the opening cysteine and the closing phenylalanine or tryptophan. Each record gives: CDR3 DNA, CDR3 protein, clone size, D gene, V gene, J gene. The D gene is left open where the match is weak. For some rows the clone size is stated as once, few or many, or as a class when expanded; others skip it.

cdr3_nt: TGCGCCAGCACCCTGCACAGAGCCTTTAATGAAAAACTGTTTTTT
cdr3_aa: CASTLHRAFNEKLFF
clone_size: once
d_call: -
v_call: TRBV4-1
j_call: TRBJ1-4

cdr3_nt: TGTGCCAGCAGCTTCCGAGGGGAGACCCAGTACTTC
cdr3_aa: CASSFRGETQYF
clone_size: -
d_call: -
v_call: TRBV11-2
j_call: TRBJ2-5

cdr3_nt: TGTGCCAGCAGTGACGAATACTTGAAGAACACTGAAGCTTTCTTT
cdr3_aa: CASSDEYLKNTEAFF
clone_size: -
d_call: -
v_call: TRBV25-1
j_call: TRBJ1-1

cdr3_nt: TGTGCCAGCTCACCTCGGACTGTTTTGGACTCCTACAATGAGCAGTTCTTC
cdr3_aa: CASSPRTVLDSYNEQFF
clone_size: -
d_call: -
v_call: TRBV18
j_call: TRBJ2-1

cdr3_nt: TGTGCCAGCAGTGACTCAATACAGGGATTCGGTGGCTACACCTTC
cdr3_aa: CASSDSIQGFGGYTF
clone_size: -
d_call: -
v_call: TRBV6-4
j_call: TRBJ1-2

cdr3_nt: TGCGCCAGCAGCCAAGTACGGGCCGTTGGAGGGGAGACCCAGTACTTC
cdr3_aa: CASSQVRAVGGETQYF
clone_size: -
d_call: -
v_call: TRBV4-3
j_call: TRBJ2-5

cdr3_nt: TGTGCCTGGGGGGGACAGTATAATTCACCCCTCCACTTT
cdr3_aa: CAWGGQYNSPLHF
clone_size: -
d_call: TRBD1
v_call: TRBV30
j_call: TRBJ1-6

cdr3_nt: TGTGCCAGCAAATCGACGGGCTACAATGAGCAGTTCTTC
cdr3_aa: CASKSTGYNEQFF
clone_size: -
d_call: -
v_call: TRBV6-1
j_call: TRBJ2-1

cdr3_nt: TGCGCCAGCAGTGTACTCATGAACACTGAAGCTTTCTTT
cdr3_aa: CASSVLMNTEAFF
clone_size: -
d_call: -
v_call: TRBV10-1
j_call: TRBJ1-1

cdr3_nt: TGTGCCAGCAGCCCACCTATCGGGGAGCTGTTTTTT
cdr3_aa: CASSPPIGELFF
clone_size: -
d_call: -
v_call: TRBV11-3
j_call: TRBJ2-2

cdr3_nt: TGTGCCAGCAGCTTAGAGGCAGGGAGGTTCAATCAGCCCCAGCATTTT
cdr3_aa: CASSLEAGRFNQPQHF
clone_size: once
d_call: -
v_call: TRBV7-2
j_call: TRBJ1-5

cdr3_nt: TGTGCCAGCAGCCCTCAGGGAAACTATGGCTACACCTTC
cdr3_aa: CASSPQGNYGYTF
clone_size: -
d_call: -
v_call: TRBV7-6
j_call: TRBJ1-2

cdr3_nt: TGTGCCAGCAGACCGACAGGGCTAACTTCCTACGAGCAGTACTTC
cdr3_aa: CASRPTGLTSYEQYF
clone_size: -
d_call: TRBD1
v_call: TRBV6-6
j_call: TRBJ2-7

cdr3_nt: TGTGCCAGCACCGAGGGTGCCAGCGAGCAGTACTTC
cdr3_aa: CASTEGASEQYF
clone_size: -
d_call: -
v_call: TRBV28
j_call: TRBJ2-7

cdr3_nt: TGCGCCAGCAGCTTACGGGGATCTCGCACAGATACGCAGTATTTT
cdr3_aa: CASSLRGSRTDTQYF
clone_size: -
d_call: -
v_call: TRBV5-1
j_call: TRBJ2-3

cdr3_nt: TGCGCCAGCAGCTTGGCCGACAGGGGCTACGAGCAGTACTTC
cdr3_aa: CASSLADRGYEQYF
clone_size: few
d_call: TRBD1
v_call: TRBV5-1
j_call: TRBJ2-7

cdr3_nt: TGTGCCAGCAGCCCCACCTGGGCTAGCGAAGGCGAGCAGTACTTC
cdr3_aa: CASSPTWASEGEQYF
clone_size: -
d_call: -
v_call: TRBV6-5
j_call: TRBJ2-7

cdr3_nt: TGCAGCGTTGACTTATGGGGGACAGGGAACACCGGGGAGCTGTTTTTT
cdr3_aa: CSVDLWGTGNTGELFF
clone_size: -
d_call: TRBD1
v_call: TRBV29-1
j_call: TRBJ2-2

cdr3_nt: TGCGCCAGCAGGAGACAGGGTAGCACAGATACGCAGTATTTT
cdr3_aa: CASRRQGSTDTQYF
clone_size: -
d_call: TRBD1
v_call: TRBV23-1
j_call: TRBJ2-3

cdr3_nt: TGTGCCAGCAGCCATCGACAGGGGAACACCGGGGAGCTGTTTTTT
cdr3_aa: CASSHRQGNTGELFF
clone_size: once
d_call: TRBD1
v_call: TRBV4-2
j_call: TRBJ2-2

cdr3_nt: TGTGCCAGCATTTTGCGCCGGGACTATAATGAAAAACTGTTTTTT
cdr3_aa: CASILRRDYNEKLFF
clone_size: few
d_call: -
v_call: TRBV2
j_call: TRBJ1-4

cdr3_nt: TGTGCCAGCAGCTCCGGGACAGTAGGAGATACGCAGTATTTT
cdr3_aa: CASSSGTVGDTQYF
clone_size: -
d_call: TRBD1
v_call: TRBV7-3
j_call: TRBJ2-3

cdr3_nt: TGCGCCAGCACCGATACCCTAACCTACGAGCAGTACTTC
cdr3_aa: CASTDTLTYEQYF
clone_size: -
d_call: -
v_call: TRBV5-1
j_call: TRBJ2-7

cdr3_nt: TGTGCCAGTATACAGGCCCCCATTACCTACGAGCAGTACTTC
cdr3_aa: CASIQAPITYEQYF
clone_size: -
d_call: -
v_call: TRBV6-1
j_call: TRBJ2-7

cdr3_nt: TGTGCCAGCAGTGAATTGCTGGGGGGGCTGGCCGGGGAGCTGTTTTTT
cdr3_aa: CASSELLGGLAGELFF
clone_size: -
d_call: -
v_call: TRBV6-1
j_call: TRBJ2-2